Listed below are T cell receptor beta chains from one sample, sequenced in a study of blood T cell repertoires in COVID-19. Method: immunoSEQ multiplex PCR; TCRdb's copy keeps in-frame clones and lacks some. The sample yields about 170,000 clones, 83% seen once. The sample was peripheral blood. The receptor set was obtained from a woman aged 80 or over with acute or convalescent COVID-19. Each CDR3 is given with its conserved first and last residue. The D gene is left open where the match is weak. Some rows have no size entry. The others give once, few or many, or a class for an expanded clone.

>TRBV7-9|TRBD1|TRBJ1-1|.
TGTGCCAGCAGCCCCGGACAGGGGGTAGTAGCTTTCTTT
CASSPGQGVVAFF
>TRBV3-1/TRBV3-2|TRBD2|TRBJ2-1|.
TGTGCCAGCAGCCCCCCTCTGGCGGGAGGGAGGAATGAGCAGTTCTTC
CASSPPLAGGRNEQFF
>TRBV28|TRBD2|TRBJ2-1|once
TGTGCCAGCAGTTTCGCCAGCGGGGGGGTAATTGAGCAGTTCTTC
CASSFASGGVIEQFF
>TRBV19|TRBD1|TRBJ1-1|once
TGTGCCAGTAGTGCAGGGACAGGGATCCGCGCTGAAGCTTTCTTT
CASSAGTGIRAEAFF
>TRBV19|TRBD1|TRBJ1-1|.
TGTGCCACCACGGACAGGGGATTAGGTAACACTGAAGCTTTCTTT
CATTDRGLGNTEAFF
>TRBV18|TRBD2|TRBJ2-3|.
TGTGCCAGCTCGAAGACTAGCGGGATGAGCACAGATACGCAGTATTTT
CASSKTSGMSTDTQYF
>TRBV30|TRBD1|TRBJ1-2|.
TGTGCCTGGAGTGGGCAGGGGGCGGGCGGCTACACCTTC
CAWSGQGAGGYTF
>TRBV5-1|.|TRBJ1-1|few
TGCGCCAGCAGCTTGGGTGGGAGCACCAAGGAGACTGAAGCTTTCTTT
CASSLGGSTKETEAFF
>TRBV15|TRBD1|TRBJ2-1|.
TGTGCCACCAGTTTGACAGGGGCTCATAATGAGCAGTTCTTC
CATSLTGAHNEQFF
>TRBV6-1|.|TRBJ1-1|.
TGTGCCAGCAGTGAAAAGTGGCAGGGGATGGGCACTAAGCCTGAAGCTTTCTTT
CASSEKWQGMGTKPEAFF
>TRBV19|TRBD1|TRBJ1-5|.
TGTGCCAGTAGTATAGATGGCACAGGGGGTAAGCAGCCCCAGCATTTT
CASSIDGTGGKQPQHF
>TRBV15|.|TRBJ2-7|.
TGTGCCACCAGCAGAGATGTTAGAGGGGAGCAGTACTTC
CATSRDVRGEQYF
>TRBV19|.|TRBJ1-1|.
TGTGCCATCCTCGGTAGACAGGCTTTCTTT
CAILGRQAFF
>TRBV4-2|.|TRBJ1-2|once
TGTGCCAGCAGCCAAGACCCCCGTGGCTCTTATCGGGGTGGCTACACCTTC
CASSQDPRGSYRGGYTF
>TRBV4-3|.|TRBJ2-1|.
TGCGCCAGCAGCCAAGGTGCGGGGGCAGTCAATGAGCAGTTCTTC
CASSQGAGAVNEQFF
>TRBV9|TRBD1|TRBJ2-5|.
TGTGCCAGCAGCGTAGACAGGGGGAATACCCAGTACTTC
CASSVDRGNTQYF
>TRBV10-1|.|TRBJ1-1|.
TGCGCCAGCAGAGCTACAGTCTACACTGAAGCTTTCTTT
CASRATVYTEAFF
>TRBV6-1|TRBD2|TRBJ2-7|.
TGTGCCAGCAGTGATCAAGCGGGAGGGCCCTACGAGCAGTACTTC
CASSDQAGGPYEQYF
>TRBV5-1|.|TRBJ2-3|.
TGCGCCAGCAGCTTGGACTGGACAAGCACAGATACGCAGTATTTT
CASSLDWTSTDTQYF
>TRBV14|TRBD2|TRBJ2-2|.
TGTGCCAGCAGTCCTGGACTAGCGGGAGGGGCCGGGGAGCTGTTTTTT
CASSPGLAGGAGELFF
>TRBV4-3|.|TRBJ2-1|.
TGCGCCAGCAGCCAAGCAACGGGTAGGAACAATGAGCAGTTCTTC
CASSQATGRNNEQFF
>TRBV5-4|.|TRBJ2-3|.
TGTGCCAGCAGCTCGGCGTTGGAGAGCACAGATACGCAGTATTTT
CASSSALESTDTQYF
>TRBV6-6|TRBD2|TRBJ2-7|.
TGTGCCAGCAGTTGGGGACTAGCGGGGTCCTACGAGCAGTACTTC
CASSWGLAGSYEQYF
>TRBV6-6|TRBD1|TRBJ2-7|.
TGTGCCAGCAGTTACGCCGGACAGGGGGCCGGGGAGCAGTACTTC
CASSYAGQGAGEQYF
>TRBV29-1|TRBD1|TRBJ2-5|.
TGCAGCGTCCGACAGGGTTGGGGCGCCCAAGAGACCCAGTACTTC
CSVRQGWGAQETQYF
>TRBV25-1|.|TRBJ2-3|.
TGTGCCAGCAGTGAATATTCAGGGGGGTACACAGATACGCAGTATTTT
CASSEYSGGYTDTQYF
>TRBV2|TRBD2|TRBJ2-7|.
TGTGCCAGCAGTGGACCCCCGGGGGGAGTGGGTCTCGAGCAGTACTTC
CASSGPPGGVGLEQYF
>TRBV15|.|TRBJ2-3|.
TGTGCCACCAGCAGAGGATTCAGTAGCACAGATACGCAGTATTTT
CATSRGFSSTDTQYF
>TRBV6-2/TRBV6-3|TRBD2|TRBJ2-7|.
TGTGCCAGCAGTTACCCCCGGCTAGCGGGAGCTTACGAGCAGTACTTC
CASSYPRLAGAYEQYF
>TRBV5-1|.|TRBJ2-7|.
TGCGCCAGCAGCTTTGGCCGGGAAGGAAGCTCCTACGAGCAGTACTTC
CASSFGREGSSYEQYF
>TRBV7-3|TRBD1|TRBJ1-1|.
TGTGCCAGCAGCCCGCAAGGGACAGGAGAAGCTTTCTTT
CASSPQGTGEAFF
>TRBV3-1/TRBV3-2|.|TRBJ1-3|.
TGTGCCAGCAGCCAAGGTAGGAGCTCTGGAAACACCATATATTTT
CASSQGRSSGNTIYF
>TRBV5-1|.|TRBJ1-6|.
TGCGCCAGCAGCTTGGCGTCCGGAGTGGGGCTTTGGGCCCTCCACTTT
CASSLASGVGLWALHF
>TRBV28|TRBD1|TRBJ1-2|.
TGTGCCAGCCAAAACCTTGCTACCGGGACAGGGGGCAGCTATGGCTACACCTTC
CASQNLATGTGGSYGYTF
>TRBV30|.|TRBJ2-7|.
TGTGCCTGGAGTGTTGGCCCGTACGAGCAGTACTTC
CAWSVGPYEQYF
>TRBV19|.|TRBJ1-2|.
TGTGCCAGTAAAGGCCGAGGGGGAGCGGCTTCCTATGGCTACACCTTC
CASKGRGGAASYGYTF
>TRBV9|.|TRBJ1-1|.
TGTGCCAGCAGCGTAGCTATGAACACTGAAGCTTTCTTT
CASSVAMNTEAFF
>TRBV6-5|TRBD1|TRBJ2-1|.
TGTGCCAGCAGTCGAACAGGGGGCAGCTTCAATGAGCAGTTCTTC
CASSRTGGSFNEQFF
>TRBV6-1|.|TRBJ1-5|.
TGTGCCAGCAGTGACAGGATGAGGGATCAGCCCCAGCATTTT
CASSDRMRDQPQHF
>TRBV10-3|.|TRBJ2-5|once
TGTGCCATCAGTACCGGGACAAATCAAGAGACCCAGTACTTC
CAISTGTNQETQYF
>TRBV14|TRBD2|TRBJ2-1|.
TGTGCCAGCAGCATTTTTCCGGGGACCGTGCGTAGCGGGAGGTCCGGGAATGAGCAGTTCTTC
CASSIFPGTVRSGRSGNEQFF
>TRBV5-6|.|TRBJ2-2|few
TGTGCCAGCAGCTCCATCCGGGTCCCCCTCACCGGGGAGCTGTTTTTT
CASSSIRVPLTGELFF
>TRBV6-2/TRBV6-3|.|TRBJ2-3|.
TGTGCCAGCAGTTACGGGGGGACCACAGATACGCAGTATTTT
CASSYGGTTDTQYF
>TRBV7-7|.|TRBJ2-2|.
TGTGCTAGCAGCACCGGACATCAAACCGGGGAGCTGTTTTTT
CASSTGHQTGELFF
>TRBV18|.|TRBJ2-7|.
TGTGCCCGCCCCCGTCAGCGGTCTACCTACGAGCAGTACTTC
CARPRQRSTYEQYF
>TRBV7-6|.|TRBJ1-5|once
TGTGCCAGCAGCTCCAGGGGTGATCAGCCCCAGCATTTT
CASSSRGDQPQHF
>TRBV5-5|.|TRBJ1-6|.
TGTGCCAGCAGCTTCGGAGGAAATTATAATTCACCCCTCCACTTT
CASSFGGNYNSPLHF
>TRBV7-2|TRBD2|TRBJ2-5|.
TGTGCCAGCAGCTTACTAGCGGGAGGGAGGGAGACCCAGTACTTC
CASSLLAGGRETQYF
>TRBV3-1/TRBV3-2|.|TRBJ2-2|.
TGTGCCAGCAGCCAGTCGGGGGGCCACGGGGAGCTGTTTTTT
CASSQSGGHGELFF
>TRBV2|.|TRBJ1-4|.
TGTGCCAGCAGTGAAGTGCGGACTAATGAAAAACTGTTTTTT
CASSEVRTNEKLFF
>TRBV5-6|TRBD1|TRBJ1-2|.
TGTGCCAGCAGCTCAGGACAGGGTACATGGGGCTACACCTTC
CASSSGQGTWGYTF
>TRBV6-5|.|TRBJ1-5|.
TGTGCCAGCAGCCAAATAGGAGTCAATCAGCCCCAGCATTTT
CASSQIGVNQPQHF
>TRBV5-8|TRBD1|TRBJ1-2|.
TGTGCCAGCAGCTCAGGACAGGGGACCTATGGCTACACCTTC
CASSSGQGTYGYTF
>TRBV5-1|.|TRBJ2-2|.
TGCGCCAGCAGCTTGGACACGAACACCGGGGAGCTGTTTTTT
CASSLDTNTGELFF
>TRBV4-1|.|TRBJ1-3|few
TGCGCCAGCAGTATTGAGGTTGGTGGAAACACCATATATTTT
CASSIEVGGNTIYF